A selection of T cell receptor beta chains follows, all from one sample in a study of cytomegalovirus exposure and HLA in healthy donors. TCRdb's copy holds only in-frame clones and misses some; the assay was immunoSEQ multiplex PCR. In the table there are more than 65,000 clones, 74% of which are singletons. What was sequenced was PBMCs. These receptors all stem from an older woman in good health and CMV-seropositive. CDR3s include the opening cysteine and the closing phenylalanine or tryptophan. The order of the fields is D gene, V gene, clone size, J gene, CDR3 protein, CDR3 DNA. The D gene is left open where the match is weak. The listing skips clone size in some rows; elsewhere it reads once, few, many or a size class.

TRBD2	TRBV5-4	NA	TRBJ2-1	CASSRTSGGSEQFF	TGTGCCAGCAGCCGGACTAGCGGGGGGTCTGAGCAGTTCTTC
NA	TRBV30	NA	TRBJ1-2	CAWPTGTGYTF	TGTGCCTGGCCCACAGGGACTGGCTACACCTTC
TRBD2	TRBV9	NA	TRBJ2-3	CASSVLPPLSTSGGTTDTQYF	TGTGCCAGCAGCGTACTCCCCCCCTTGTCGACTAGCGGGGGAACCACAGATACGCAGTATTTT
NA	TRBV15	NA	TRBJ1-5	CATSRDWKGDQPQHF	TGTGCCACCAGCAGAGATTGGAAAGGGGATCAGCCCCAGCATTTT
TRBD1	TRBV7-8	NA	TRBJ1-2	CASSPRQGAHTYGYTF	TGTGCCAGCAGCCCGCGACAGGGGGCACACACCTATGGCTACACCTTC
NA	TRBV7-2	NA	TRBJ1-4	CASSLGGRGLSNEKLFF	TGTGCCAGCAGCTTAGGGGGCAGGGGCCTCTCTAATGAAAAACTGTTTTTT
TRBD1	TRBV5-1	NA	TRBJ2-3	CASSLDQGADTQYF	TGCGCCAGCAGCTTGGATCAGGGGGCAGATACGCAGTATTTT
TRBD1	TRBV7-9	NA	TRBJ1-1	CASRGQGVNTEAFF	TGTGCCAGCAGAGGACAGGGGGTGAACACTGAAGCTTTCTTT
NA	TRBV23-1	NA	TRBJ1-1	CASSRPGTKNTEAFF	TGCGCCAGCAGCAGACCCGGGACAAAGAACACTGAAGCTTTCTTT
NA	TRBV6-5	NA	TRBJ1-1	CASSYARGMNTEAFF	TGTGCCAGCAGTTATGCACGAGGAATGAACACTGAAGCTTTCTTT
TRBD2	TRBV19	NA	TRBJ2-1	CASRPGRLAGYNEQFF	TGTGCCAGTAGGCCCGGGAGACTAGCGGGGTACAATGAGCAGTTCTTC
TRBD2	TRBV2	NA	TRBJ2-3	CASSRGLAGASDTQYF	TGTGCCAGCAGTAGAGGACTAGCGGGGGCTTCAGATACGCAGTATTTT
TRBD1	TRBV19	NA	TRBJ1-2	CASSIGQDRYGYTF	TGTGCCAGTAGTATCGGACAGGATCGCTATGGCTACACCTTC
TRBD2	TRBV7-8	NA	TRBJ2-1	CASSLTASGSNEQFF	TGTGCCAGCAGCTTAACGGCTAGCGGGAGCAATGAGCAGTTCTTC
NA	TRBV7-7	few	TRBJ1-1	CASSLQQNTEAFF	TGTGCTAGCAGCCTACAGCAGAACACTGAAGCTTTCTTT
NA	TRBV10-1	NA	TRBJ2-3	CASSESLWGPDTQYF	TGCGCCAGCAGTGAGTCGCTCTGGGGGCCAGATACGCAGTATTTT
NA	TRBV5-6	few	TRBJ2-5	CASSLRRLGGETQYF	TGTGCCAGCAGCTTAAGGAGGTTGGGGGGAGAGACCCAGTACTTC
NA	TRBV19	NA	TRBJ2-3	CASSRGGTDTQYF	TGTGCCAGTAGTAGGGGGGGCACAGATACGCAGTATTTT
NA	TRBV30	NA	TRBJ1-1	CAWTITGGTEAFF	TGTGCCTGGACTATTACGGGTGGGACTGAAGCTTTCTTT
NA	TRBV5-1	NA	TRBJ1-1	CASRTSGVTEAFF	TGCGCCAGCAGGACTTCAGGGGTTACTGAAGCTTTCTTT
NA	TRBV19	few	TRBJ1-1	CASSKRTEAFF	TGTGCCAGTAGTAAGAGAACTGAAGCTTTCTTT
NA	TRBV10-1	NA	TRBJ2-3	CASSEGLTLGDTQYF	TGCGCCAGCAGTGAGGGTCTGACACTCGGAGATACGCAGTATTTT
TRBD2	TRBV7-2	NA	TRBJ2-7	CASSLRTSGGGTYEQYF	TGTGCCAGCAGCTTAAGGACTAGCGGGGGGGGAACCTACGAGCAGTACTTC
NA	TRBV9	NA	TRBJ2-2	CASSAPGGSNTGELFF	TGTGCCAGCAGCGCACCAGGGGGGTCTAACACCGGGGAGCTGTTTTTT
TRBD1	TRBV4-1	NA	TRBJ2-7	CASSLGQALSYEQYF	TGCGCCAGCAGCCTGGGACAGGCTCTTTCTTACGAGCAGTACTTC
NA	TRBV6-1	few	TRBJ1-1	CASSLDSSYTEAFF	TGTGCCAGCAGCCTGGACAGTTCCTACACTGAAGCTTTCTTT